The clone carrying this T cell receptor (beta chain) was observed at least ten times. What it binds is not known. The data were obtained in a study of identical twins. TCRdb fed the 5' RACE reads into MiXCR, producing one record per CDR3 protein. The profile shows 1.5 million to 2 million distinct CDR3 sequences, less than 40% of them singletons. Germline CDR1 and CDR2: SGDLS and YYNGEE. This CDR3 spans 12 amino acids. The V and J ends lost 0 bases and 0 bases respectively, with 0 bases between them. Study outcomes and limitations: Out-of-frame beta sequences exhibited a weaker degree of excess twin sharing.

The chain is built from TRBV9 and TRBJ2-5; no clear D. The sample taken for sequencing was cord blood. The TCR sequence derives from a newborn girl in good health. The DNA of the CDR3 is TGTGCCAGCAGCGTAGACCAAGAGACCCAGTACTTC. As protein: CASSVDQETQYF.